Each of the 10 T cell receptor beta chains below was sequenced from the same sample in a study of identical twins. TCRdb passed the 5' RACE reads through MiXCR, listing each CDR3 protein once. The table includes around 1.7 million distinct CDR3 sequences, about 31% detected once. The specimen was cord blood. These TCRs come from a newborn girl in good health.

V usage is TRBV12-3 or TRBV12-4 and J usage is TRBJ1-1; D is possibly TRBD1 (6 bases). Trimming stripped 6 bases from V and 2 bases from J, with 22 bases between. The CDR3 length is 17 residues. The CDR3 nucleotides are TGTGCCAGCAGCCCTTGGGGCAGGGGAAGAGGAAACACTGAAGCTTTCTTT. Translation gives CASSPWGRGRGNTEAFF.

This clonotype was seen ten or more times. The chain couples TRBV12-3 or TRBV12-4 to TRBJ1-4; no definite D call. The CDR3 runs to 12 residues. V was clipped by 6 bases and J by 7 bases, with 9 bases between them. For the CDR3, the DNA is TGTGCCAGCAGCTTTCTGGGTGAAAAACTGTTTTTT. It translates to CASSFLGEKLFF.

The chain has TRBV24-1 and TRBJ2-3, with D perhaps TRBD1 (6 bases). CDR1 and CDR2 from the germline V gene are KGHDR and SFDVKD. This CDR3 comprises 15 residues. Trimming cost V 8 bases and J 1 base, with 15 bases left between them. As DNA, the CDR3 is TGTGCCACCAACGGACAGCTCGGGCGCACAGATACGCAGTATTTT. This gives the protein CATNGQLGRTDTQYF.

This clonotype has only one observation. The genes are TRBV28 and TRBJ2-1; D is perhaps TRBD2 (5 bases). The CDR3 extends over 14 amino acids. Germline V gene data show CDR1 as MDHEN and CDR2 as SYDVKM. V lost 2 bases, J lost 6 bases, and 11 bases lay in between. Written as DNA, the CDR3 is TGTGCCAGCAGTTTACCACTAGATACCAATGAGCAGTTCTTC. Residues: CASSLPLDTNEQFF.

This clonotype was observed a handful of times. A junction end diverges from the germline sequence, so it may reflect a read error. The chain carries TRBV7-7 and TRBJ1-1, with 11 bases matching TRBD1. CDR1 is SSHAT, CDR2 FNYEAQ, per germline (reference sequence). This CDR3 spans 14 amino acids. CDR3 in amino acids: CASSKDRGRTEAFF. Here the CDR3 DNA reads TGTGCTAGCAGCAAGGACAGGGGGCGGACTGAAGCTTTCTTT.

This clonotype was recorded a few times. The chain links TRBV20-1 to TRBJ2-1; D is possibly TRBD1 (6 bases). The J call may be faulty, since TRBJ2-7 better matches the DNA end. The CDR3 runs to 13 residues. CDR1 DFQATT and CDR2 SNEGSKA come from the germline V gene (reference sequence). The CDR3 region is CSARSAGGNEQYF. CDR3 nucleotide sequence: TGCAGTGCTAGGTCCGCTGGGGGCAATGAGCAGTACTTC.

The chain recombines TRBV3-1 with TRBJ1-1, with 8 bases identical to TRBD1. The ends lost 4 bases at V and 10 bases at J; junction bases unmatched: 5. Germline V gene sequence: CDR1 LGHDT, CDR2 YNNKEL (reference sequence). The CDR3 is made up of 12 amino acids. CDR3 nucleotides: TGTGCCAGCAGCCGCAGGGGGCGCAGAGCTTTCTTT. This sequence encodes CASSRRGRRAFF.

V gene TRBV20-1 combines with J gene TRBJ1-2; 9 bases are shared with TRBD1. V was clipped by 3 bases and J by 0 bases; unmatched bases: 8. Germline CDR1 is DFQATT and CDR2 is SNEGSKA (reference sequence). The CDR3 contains 16 residues. CDR3 amino acids: CSASLGQGMANYGYTF. The CDR3 nucleotides read TGCAGTGCTAGTTTGGGACAGGGAATGGCTAACTATGGCTACACCTTC.

The rearrangement uses TRBV18 and TRBJ2-5; D gene uncertain. The ends were cut back, 2 bases at V and 11 bases at J, with 15 bases in the middle. This CDR3 spans 13 amino acids. Germline V gene sequence: CDR1 KGHSH, CDR2 LQKENI. The CDR3, as DNA: TGTGCCAGCTCACCAAACTCCTACAATGAGCAGTACTTC. The encoded protein is CASSPNSYNEQYF. The full variable domain, in which reference TRBV18 and TRBJ2-5 provide the parts outside the CDR3, is NAGVMQNPRHLVRRRGQEARLRCSPMKGHSHVYWYRQLPEEGLKFMVYLQKENIIDESGMPKERFSAEFPKEGPSILRIQQVVRGDSAAYFCASSPNSYNEQYFGPGTRLLVL.

This clonotype was counted many times. The chain combines TRBV29-1 with TRBJ2-3; D gene uncertain. Trimming took off 5 bases at V and 4 bases at J, with 7 bases between the two ends. The length of the CDR3 is 11 residues. Germline lookup yields CDR1 SQVTM and CDR2 ANQGSEA. CDR3 in amino acids: CSVRSADTQYF. CDR3 nucleotide sequence: TGCAGCGTTCGATCGGCAGATACGCAGTATTTT.